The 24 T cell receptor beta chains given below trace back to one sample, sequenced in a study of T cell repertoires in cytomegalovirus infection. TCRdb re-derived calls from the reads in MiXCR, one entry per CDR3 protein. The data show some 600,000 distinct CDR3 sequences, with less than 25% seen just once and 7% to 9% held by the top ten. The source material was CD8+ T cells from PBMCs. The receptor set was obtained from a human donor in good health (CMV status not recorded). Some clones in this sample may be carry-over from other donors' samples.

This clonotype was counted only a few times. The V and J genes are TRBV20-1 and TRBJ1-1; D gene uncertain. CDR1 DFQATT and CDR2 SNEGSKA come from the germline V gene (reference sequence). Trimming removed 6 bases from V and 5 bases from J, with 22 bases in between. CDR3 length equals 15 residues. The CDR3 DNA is TGCAGTGCCACATGGGAAACGGGAAGGGATACTGAAGCTTTCTTT. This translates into CSATWETGRDTEAFF.

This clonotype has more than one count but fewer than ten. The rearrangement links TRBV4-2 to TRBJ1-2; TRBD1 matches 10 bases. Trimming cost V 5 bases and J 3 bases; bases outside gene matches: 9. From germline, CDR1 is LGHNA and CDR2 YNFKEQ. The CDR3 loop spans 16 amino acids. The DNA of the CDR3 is TGTGCCAGCAGCGCCCGGGACAGGGGTATTGACTATGGCTACACCTTC. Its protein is CASSARDRGIDYGYTF.

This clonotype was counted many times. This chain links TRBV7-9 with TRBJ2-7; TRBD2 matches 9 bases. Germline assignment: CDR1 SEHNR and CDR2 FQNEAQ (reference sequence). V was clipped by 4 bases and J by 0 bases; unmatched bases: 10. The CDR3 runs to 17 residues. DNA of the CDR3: TGTGCCAGCAGCTCCTTGAGTAGCGGGGGCCTCTCCTACGAGCAGTACGTC. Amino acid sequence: CASSSLSSGGLSYEQYV.

DNA for the CDR3: TGTGCCAGCAGTCCCGAGGGGTATGCTTTCTTT. Protein: CASSPEGYAFF. This chain connects TRBV28 to TRBJ1-1, with a weak D call TRBD1 (5 bases). V was clipped by 5 bases and J by 11 bases, with 12 bases between them. This CDR3 is 11 amino acids long. Germline CDR1 MDHEN, CDR2 SYDVKM. Complete variable domain (other parts from reference TRBV28 and TRBJ1-1): DVKVTQSSRYLVKRTGEKVFLECVQDMDHENMFWYRQDPGLGLRLIYFSYDVKMKEKGDIPEGYSVSREKKERFSLILESASTNQTSMYLCASSPEGYAFFGQGTRLTVV.

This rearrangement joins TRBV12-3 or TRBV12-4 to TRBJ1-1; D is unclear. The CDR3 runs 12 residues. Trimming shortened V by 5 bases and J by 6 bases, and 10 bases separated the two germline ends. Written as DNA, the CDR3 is TGTGCCAGCAGTCCTCACCCTGCTGAAGCTTTCTTT. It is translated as CASSPHPAEAFF.

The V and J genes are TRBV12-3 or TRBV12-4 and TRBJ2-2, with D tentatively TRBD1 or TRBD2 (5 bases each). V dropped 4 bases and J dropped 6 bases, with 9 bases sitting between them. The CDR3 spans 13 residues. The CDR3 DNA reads TGTGCCAGCAGTTGGGGGAGCTCCGGGGAGCTGTTTTTT. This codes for CASSWGSSGELFF.

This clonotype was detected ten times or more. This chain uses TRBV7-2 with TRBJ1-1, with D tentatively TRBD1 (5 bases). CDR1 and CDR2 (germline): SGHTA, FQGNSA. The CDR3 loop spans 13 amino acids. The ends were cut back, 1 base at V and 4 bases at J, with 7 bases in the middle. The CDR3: CASSLGQSTEAFF. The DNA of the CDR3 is TGTGCCAGCAGCTTAGGACAGAGCACTGAAGCTTTCTTT.

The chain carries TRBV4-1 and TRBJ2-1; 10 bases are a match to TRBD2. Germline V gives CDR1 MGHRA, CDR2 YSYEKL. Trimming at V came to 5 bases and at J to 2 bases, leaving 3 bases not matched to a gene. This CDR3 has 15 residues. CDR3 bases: TGCGCCAGCAGCACAACTAGCGGGACCTACAATGAGCAGTTCTTC. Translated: CASSTTSGTYNEQFF.

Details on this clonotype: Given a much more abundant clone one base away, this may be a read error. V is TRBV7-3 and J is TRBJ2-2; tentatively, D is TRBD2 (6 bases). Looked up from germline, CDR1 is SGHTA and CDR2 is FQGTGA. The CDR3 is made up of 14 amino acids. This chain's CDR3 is CANSPEPGLRELFF. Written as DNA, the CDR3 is TGTGCCAACAGCCCCGAGCCGGGACTTCGGGAGCTGTTTTTT.

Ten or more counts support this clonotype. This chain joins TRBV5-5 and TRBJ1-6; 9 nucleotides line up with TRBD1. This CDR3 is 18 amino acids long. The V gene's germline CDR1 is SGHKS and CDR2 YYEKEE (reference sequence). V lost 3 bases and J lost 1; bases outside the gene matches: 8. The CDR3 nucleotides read TGTGCCAGCAGCTCCGGGACAGGGCTCCTTTCCTATAATTCACCCCTCCACTTT. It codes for CASSSGTGLLSYNSPLHF.

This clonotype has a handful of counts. CDR3 sequence (DNA): TGCAGCGTTGAAGACTCTGGGGCCTACGAGCAGTACGTC. Translation: CSVEDSGAYEQYV. This chain uses TRBV29-1 with TRBJ2-7; D ambiguous. CDR1 and CDR2 (germline): SQVTM, ANQGSEA. The V end was cut by 0 bases, the J end by 2 bases, with 8 bases between. The CDR3 runs 13 residues.

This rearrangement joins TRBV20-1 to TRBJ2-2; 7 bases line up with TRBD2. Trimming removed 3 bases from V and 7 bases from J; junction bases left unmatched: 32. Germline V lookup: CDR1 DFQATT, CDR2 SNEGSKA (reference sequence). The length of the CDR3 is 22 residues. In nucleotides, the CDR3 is TGCAGTGCTAGGGGTACTAGCCCCATCACTAGCGTCGCCATGGGAGGCAGCGGGGAGCTGTTTTTT. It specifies CSARGTSPITSVAMGGSGELFF.

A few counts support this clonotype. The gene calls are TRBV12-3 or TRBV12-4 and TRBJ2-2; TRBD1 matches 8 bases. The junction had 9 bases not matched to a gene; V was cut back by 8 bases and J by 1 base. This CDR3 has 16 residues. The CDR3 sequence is CASGQDRALNTGELFF. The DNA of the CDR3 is TGTGCCAGCGGCCAGGACAGGGCCTTGAACACCGGGGAGCTGTTTTTT.

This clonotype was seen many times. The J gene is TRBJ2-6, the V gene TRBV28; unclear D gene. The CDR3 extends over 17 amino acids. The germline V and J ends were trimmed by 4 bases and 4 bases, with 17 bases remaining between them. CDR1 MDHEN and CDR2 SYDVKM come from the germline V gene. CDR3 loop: CASSSYRRPTGANVLTF. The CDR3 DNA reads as TGTGCCAGCAGTTCCTATAGAAGACCGACCGGGGCCAACGTCCTGACTTTC.

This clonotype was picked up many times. CDR3 sequence: CACWTGNNQPQHF. The DNA for the CDR3 is TGTGCCTGCTGGACAGGGAACAATCAGCCCCAGCATTTT. The rearrangement joins TRBV6-6 to TRBJ1-5, with 8 bases aligning to TRBD1. The junction had 6 bases not matched to a gene; V was cut back by 11 bases and J by 3 bases. Germline CDR1 and CDR2: MNHNY and SVGAGI (reference sequence). The length of the CDR3 is 13 residues.

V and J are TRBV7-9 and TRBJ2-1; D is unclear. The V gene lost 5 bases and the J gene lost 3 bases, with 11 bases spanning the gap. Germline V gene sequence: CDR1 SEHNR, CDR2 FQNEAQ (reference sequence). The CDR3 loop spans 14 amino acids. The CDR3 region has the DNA TGTGCCAGCAGCCCAGTGGGATACTACAATGAGCAGTTCTTC. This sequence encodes CASSPVGYYNEQFF.

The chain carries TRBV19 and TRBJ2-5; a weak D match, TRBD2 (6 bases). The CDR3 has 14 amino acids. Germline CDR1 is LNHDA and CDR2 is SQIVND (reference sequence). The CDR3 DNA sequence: TGTGTCAGCCAGGCCCAAATGGGGGGAGAGACCCAGTACTTC. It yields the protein CVSQAQMGGETQYF. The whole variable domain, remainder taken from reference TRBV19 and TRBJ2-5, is DGGITQSPKYLFRKEGQNVTLSCEQNLNHDAMYWYRQDPGQGLRLIYYSQIVNDFQKGDIAEGYSVSREKKESFPLTVTSAQKNPTAFYLCVSQAQMGGETQYFGPGTRLLVL.

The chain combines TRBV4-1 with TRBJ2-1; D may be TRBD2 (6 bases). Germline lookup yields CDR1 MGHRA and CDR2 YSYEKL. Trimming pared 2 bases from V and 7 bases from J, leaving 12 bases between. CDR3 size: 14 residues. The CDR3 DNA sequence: TGCGCCAGCAGCCAATGGAGGGGTAGTAATGAGCAGTTCTTC. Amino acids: CASSQWRGSNEQFF.

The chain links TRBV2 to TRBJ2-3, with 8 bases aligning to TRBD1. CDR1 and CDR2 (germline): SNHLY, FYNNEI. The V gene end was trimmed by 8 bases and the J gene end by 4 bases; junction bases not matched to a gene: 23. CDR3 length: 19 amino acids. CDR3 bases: TGTGCCAGCCCAGAAACGGGTTCGATGACAGGGGCCCCGGCAGATACGCAGTATTTT. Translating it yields CASPETGSMTGAPADTQYF.

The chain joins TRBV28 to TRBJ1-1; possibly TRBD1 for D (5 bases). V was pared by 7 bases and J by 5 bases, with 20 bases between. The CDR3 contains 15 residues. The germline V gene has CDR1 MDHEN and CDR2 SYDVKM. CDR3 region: CASNPNRDPITEAFF. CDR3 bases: TGTGCCAGCAATCCAAACCGGGACCCGATTACTGAAGCTTTCTTT.

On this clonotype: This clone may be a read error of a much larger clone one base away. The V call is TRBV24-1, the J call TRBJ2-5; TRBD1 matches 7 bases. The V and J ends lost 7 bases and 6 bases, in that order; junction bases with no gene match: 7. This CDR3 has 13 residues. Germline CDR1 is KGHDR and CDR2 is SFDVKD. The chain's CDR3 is CATRTGDTKTQYF. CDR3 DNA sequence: TGTGCCACCAGAACAGGGGATACGAAGACCCAGTACTTC.

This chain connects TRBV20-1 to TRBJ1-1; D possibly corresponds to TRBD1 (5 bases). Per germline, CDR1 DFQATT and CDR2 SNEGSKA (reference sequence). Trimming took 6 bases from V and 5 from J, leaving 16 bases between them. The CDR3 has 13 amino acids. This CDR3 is CSARMWGGTEAFF. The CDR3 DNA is TGCAGTGCCAGAATGTGGGGCGGAACTGAAGCTTTCTTT.

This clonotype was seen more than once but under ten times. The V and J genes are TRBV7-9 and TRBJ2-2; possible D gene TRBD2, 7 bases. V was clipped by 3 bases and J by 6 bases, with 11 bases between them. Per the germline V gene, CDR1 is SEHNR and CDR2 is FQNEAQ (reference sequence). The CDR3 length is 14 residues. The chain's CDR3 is CASSFRGASGELFF. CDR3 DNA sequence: TGTGCCAGCAGCTTCCGGGGGGCCTCCGGGGAGCTGTTTTTT.

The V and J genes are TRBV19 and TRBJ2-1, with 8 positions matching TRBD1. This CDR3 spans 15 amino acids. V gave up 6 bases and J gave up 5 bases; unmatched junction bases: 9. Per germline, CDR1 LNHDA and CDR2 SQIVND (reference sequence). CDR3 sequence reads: CASRTQGAGHNEQFF. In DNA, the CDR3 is TGTGCCAGTAGAACGCAGGGGGCTGGGCACAATGAGCAGTTCTTC.